This TCR beta chain was captured by sequencing in a study of cytomegalovirus exposure and HLA in healthy donors. Study-wide background: The same platform as the roughly 630 first-cohort repertoires was used for the 120 validation repertoires, a later analysis reported. Whole-study findings and limits: Confirmation in vitro established that a few CMV-associated chains were specific for CMV antigens. The listing of 150 or so TCR beta chains classed them as cytomegalovirus-associated.

As for this clone: Its antigen is unknown.

The data were produced by immunoSEQ multiplex PCR, yet TCRdb's version contains in-frame clones alone and is incomplete. This table has about 120,000 clones, more than 75% appearing once. Germline loops: CDR1 SGHRS, CDR2 YFSETQ. V was shortened by 0 bases and J by 1 base, with 7 bases between the two germline ends. The CDR3 spans 14 residues. The sequenced sample was PBMCs. This chain uses TRBV5-1 with TRBJ2-5, with no clear D. This TCR was recovered from a woman aged 25 to 39 in good health and CMV-seropositive. CDR3 nucleotides: TGCGCCAGCAGCTTGGGGGCAGCCCAAGAGACCCAGTACTTC. Translation: CASSLGAAQETQYF.